This T cell receptor beta chain was recovered during a study of Graves' ophthalmopathy and Graves' hyperthyroidism. This clonotype was observed at least ten times. Amplified TCR beta CDR3 regions were obtained using RNA transcripts as template. A first-round RT-PCR used HTBI primers, followed by a second-round multiplex PCR. MiXCR, applied by TCRdb to the multiplex PCR reads, yields one record per CDR3 protein. The sample includes a few hundred thousand distinct CDR3 sequences, 20% to 25% of them seen just once. The CDR3 loop spans 14 amino acids. CDR1 is SNHLY, CDR2 FYNNEI, per germline. The V gene end was trimmed by 4 bases and the J gene end by 5 bases; junction bases not matched to a gene: 5.

The chain joins TRBV2 to TRBJ2-5; TRBD2 agrees at 9 bases. Material: peripheral blood. The TCR originated in a woman aged 18-29 years with stable Graves' hyperthyroidism. The CDR3 spells CASSVGLALETQYF. The CDR3 DNA reads TGTGCCAGCAGTGTGGGACTAGCTCTTGAGACCCAGTACTTC.